This record concerns one T cell receptor beta chain sequence. Its antigen is currently unknown. Libraries were prepared by immunoSEQ multiplex PCR; TCRdb keeps only in-frame clonotypes and omits some of them. Of 76,000 or so clones listed, approximately 85% are singletons. This sample was included in a study of OX40 agonist ivuxolimab in advanced cancers. Across the study: Patients receiving dose escalation had hepatocellular carcinoma, melanoma, renal cell or head and neck cancer. Study conclusions and caveats: Clonal expansion was seen in CD4+ and CD8+ blood T cells by week 6 at 0.1 to 3.0 mg/kg.

The germline V gene encodes CDR1 MGHRA and CDR2 YSYEKL. The ends were cut back, 4 bases at V and 2 bases at J, with 17 bases in the middle. The CDR3 has 16 amino acids. The chain links TRBV4-1 to TRBJ1-2; the D is unclear. The clonotype was recovered from an adult with an advanced solid tumor such as melanoma, head and neck, liver or kidney cancer. Material: CD4+ or CD8+ T cells sorted from blood, obtained in a trial of the OX40 agonist ivuxolimab. The CDR3 DNA follows: TGCGCCAGCAGCCGGGATTGGCAGGCTAGAAACTATGGCTACACCTTC. Translated, it gives CASSRDWQARNYGYTF.